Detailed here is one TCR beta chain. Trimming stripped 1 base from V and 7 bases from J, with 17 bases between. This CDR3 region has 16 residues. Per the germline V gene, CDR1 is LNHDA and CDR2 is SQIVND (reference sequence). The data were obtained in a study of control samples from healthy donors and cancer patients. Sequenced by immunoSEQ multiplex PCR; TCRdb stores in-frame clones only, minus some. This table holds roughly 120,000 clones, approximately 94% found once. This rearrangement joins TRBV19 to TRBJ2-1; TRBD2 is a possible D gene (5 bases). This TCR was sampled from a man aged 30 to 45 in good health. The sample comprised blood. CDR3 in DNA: TGTGCCAGTAGTATAGGCGTAGGACGGGGAGAGAATGAGCAGTTCTTC. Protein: CASSIGVGRGENEQFF.